Listed below are T cell receptor beta chains from one sample, sequenced in a study of Graves' ophthalmopathy and Graves' hyperthyroidism. MiXCR was run by TCRdb on the multiplex PCR reads, yielding one entry per CDR3 protein. The data show roughly 400,000 distinct CDR3 sequences, around 18% seen once. The sequenced sample was peripheral blood. The source of these receptors is a young woman with Graves' ophthalmopathy. The CDR3 runs from the conserved cysteine through the conserved F or W. Fields, in order: J gene, D gene, V gene, clone size, CDR3 protein, CDR3 DNA. The D gene is left open where the match is weak. The size of a clone is reported for some rows only, either as once, few or many, or as a class for expanded clones.

>TRBJ2-2|TRBD1|TRBV6-2/TRBV6-3|many
CASGQGVTGELFF
TGTGCCAGCGGACAGGGGGTTACCGGGGAGCTGTTTTTT
>TRBJ2-7|NA|TRBV28|many
CASSHRTANSYEQYF
TGTGCCAGCAGCCATAGGACAGCTAACTCCTACGAGCAGTACTTC
>TRBJ2-7|NA|TRBV7-8|NA
CASSPRTGVLSWEQYF
TGTGCCAGCAGCCCGCGAACGGGGGTATTATCATGGGAGCAGTACTTC
>TRBJ2-7|NA|TRBV27|NA
CASSLTNFYEQYF
TGTGCCAGCAGTTTGACAAACTTCTACGAGCAGTACTTC
>TRBJ1-1|NA|TRBV30|many
CAWSPGTEAFF
TGTGCCTGGAGTCCGGGGACTGAAGCTTTCTTT
>TRBJ1-1|NA|TRBV27|many
CASSLTRASGPMNTEAFF
TGTGCCAGCAGTTTAACCAGGGCCTCGGGGCCCATGAACACTGAAGCTTTCTTT
>TRBJ2-1|TRBD2|TRBV30|few
CAWSRTQGTSGRGSYNEQFF
TGTGCCTGGAGTCGAACTCAAGGGACTAGCGGGAGAGGGAGCTACAATGAGCAGTTCTTC
>TRBJ2-2|NA|TRBV4-1|many
CASSQVDLFVTGELFF
TGCGCCAGCAGCCAAGTGGATCTTTTCGTGACCGGGGAGCTGTTTTTT
>TRBJ2-5|NA|TRBV5-1|few
CASSWTTETSETQYF
TGCGCCAGCAGCTGGACAACAGAAACTTCGGAGACCCAGTACTTC
>TRBJ1-3|TRBD1|TRBV6-4|many
CASISGTGSLSGNTIYF
TGTGCCAGCATCTCCGGGACAGGGTCCCTCTCTGGAAACACCATATATTTT
>TRBJ1-5|TRBD1|TRBV27|many
CASSLGTGNEQPQHF
TGTGCCAGCAGCCTCGGGACAGGGAATGAGCAGCCCCAGCATTTT
>TRBJ2-2|NA|TRBV5-1|many
CASSPSIHRPNTGELFF
TGCGCCAGCAGCCCCAGCATCCACCGTCCAAACACCGGGGAGCTGTTTTTT
>TRBJ1-6|NA|TRBV27|NA
CASSLGDRLWNSPLHF
TGTGCCAGCAGTTTAGGGGACCGCCTTTGGAATTCACCCCTCCACTTT
>TRBJ2-5|TRBD2|TRBV7-2|NA
CASSLRPGGDETQYF
TGTGCCAGCAGCTTACGTCCGGGGGGAGATGAGACCCAGTACTTC
>TRBJ1-6|NA|TRBV19|many
CASSTGASGSSYNSPLHF
TGTGCCAGTAGTACAGGGGCTTCGGGGAGCTCCTATAATTCACCCCTCCACTTT
>TRBJ2-7|NA|TRBV5-6|many
CASSLFAGNYEQYF
TGTGCCAGCAGCTTGTTCGCGGGGAACTACGAGCAGTACTTC
>TRBJ2-5|TRBD2|TRBV28|NA
CASSLRRLAGVQETQYF
TGTGCCAGCAGTCTCCGCCGGCTAGCGGGAGTCCAAGAGACCCAGTACTTC
>TRBJ1-1|NA|TRBV5-4|many
CASSFFAGGQWNTEAFF
TGTGCCAGCAGCTTTTTCGCTGGGGGACAATGGAACACTGAAGCTTTCTTT
>TRBJ1-2|TRBD1|TRBV30|many
CAWKGGDRNYDGYTF
TGTGCCTGGAAGGGGGGGGACAGGAACTATGATGGCTACACCTTC
>TRBJ2-5|NA|TRBV3-1|few
CASSHEETQYF
TGTGCCAGCAGCCACGAGGAGACCCAGTACTTC
>TRBJ1-2|NA|TRBV11-1|many
CASSQLGGQPTNYGYTF
TGTGCCAGCAGCCAACTGGGAGGGCAGCCCACTAACTATGGCTACACCTTC
>TRBJ1-5|TRBD1|TRBV6-5|many
CASSYSSQGAGQPQHF
TGTGCCAGCAGTTACTCGTCCCAGGGGGCCGGGCAGCCCCAGCATTTT
>TRBJ2-7|NA|TRBV5-1|many
CASSLSGTELLEQYF
TGCGCCAGCAGCCTTTCTGGGACGGAACTACTCGAGCAGTACTTC
>TRBJ1-1|NA|TRBV18|many
CAGGKGQTEAFF
TGTGCTGGCGGCAAGGGACAAACTGAAGCTTTCTTT
>TRBJ1-3|NA|TRBV5-1|many
CASNLGSSGNTIYF
TGCGCCAGCAACTTGGGATCATCTGGAAACACCATATATTTT
>TRBJ2-2|TRBD2|TRBV6-2/TRBV6-3|many
CASSRTSHNGELFF
TGTGCCAGCAGCAGGACTAGCCACAACGGGGAGCTGTTTTTT
>TRBJ1-1|NA|TRBV6-2/TRBV6-3|many
CASRAGTKNTEAFF
TGTGCCAGCAGAGCCGGGACAAAAAACACTGAAGCTTTCTTT
>TRBJ1-1|TRBD1|TRBV4-2|many
CASSPRQGARTVNTEAFF
TGTGCCAGCAGCCCCAGACAGGGGGCGAGGACAGTGAACACTGAAGCTTTCTTT
>TRBJ1-1|TRBD1|TRBV11-2|many
CASSLGSWDRGPNTEAFF
TGTGCCAGCAGCTTAGGGAGTTGGGACAGGGGGCCGAACACTGAAGCTTTCTTT
>TRBJ1-3|NA|TRBV28|many
CASSLTGNTIYF
TGTGCCAGCAGTTTAACGGGGAACACCATATATTTT
>TRBJ1-1|NA|TRBV30|many
CAWSVRRDTEAFF
TGTGCCTGGAGTGTACGCAGGGACACTGAAGCTTTCTTT
>TRBJ2-5|NA|TRBV12-3/TRBV12-4|many
CASRKGETQYF
TGTGCCAGCAGGAAAGGGGAGACCCAGTACTTC